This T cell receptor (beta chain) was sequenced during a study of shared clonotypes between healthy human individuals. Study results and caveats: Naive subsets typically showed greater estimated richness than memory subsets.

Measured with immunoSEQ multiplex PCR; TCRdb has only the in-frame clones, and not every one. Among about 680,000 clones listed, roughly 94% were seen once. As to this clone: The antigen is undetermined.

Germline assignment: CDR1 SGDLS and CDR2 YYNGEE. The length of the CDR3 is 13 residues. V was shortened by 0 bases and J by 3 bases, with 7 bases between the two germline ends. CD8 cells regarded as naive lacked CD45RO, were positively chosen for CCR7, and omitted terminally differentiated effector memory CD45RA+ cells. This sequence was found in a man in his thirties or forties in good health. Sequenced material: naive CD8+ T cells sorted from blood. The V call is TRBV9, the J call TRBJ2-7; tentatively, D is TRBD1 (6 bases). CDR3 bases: TGTGCCAGCAGCGTAGGACAGGTCTACGAGCAGTACTTC. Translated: CASSVGQVYEQYF.